This T cell receptor beta chain stems from a study of T cells in localized non-small cell lung cancer. In regard to this clone: Its target is not known.

General study results and limits: A single tumor region was sequenced, leaving heterogeneity possible. Compared with tumor, uninvolved adjacent lung displayed greater T cell clonality, ranking highest overall. When the top 100 tumor clones were examined, a median about 60 of them also appeared in the adjacent lung, which was paired and uninvolved. Longer overall survival was linked to higher blood T cell density.

Germline loops: CDR1 SGHVS, CDR2 FQNEAQ. V dropped 5 bases and J dropped 15 bases, with 17 bases sitting between them. This CDR3 is built from 13 residues. Profiled with immunoSEQ multiplex PCR; TCRdb holds only in-frame clones, not every one. The sample has about 48,000 clones; 70% to 80% are singletons. The receptor was isolated from a man aged 40 to 75 with stage I squamous cell lung carcinoma. This chain joins TRBV7-8 and TRBJ1-6, with a weak D call TRBD1 (5 bases). The starting material was peripheral blood, obtained before any cancer treatment. CDR3: CASSGDGLRDLHF. As DNA, the CDR3 is TGTGCCAGCAGCGGGGACGGCCTCAGGGACCTCCACTTT.